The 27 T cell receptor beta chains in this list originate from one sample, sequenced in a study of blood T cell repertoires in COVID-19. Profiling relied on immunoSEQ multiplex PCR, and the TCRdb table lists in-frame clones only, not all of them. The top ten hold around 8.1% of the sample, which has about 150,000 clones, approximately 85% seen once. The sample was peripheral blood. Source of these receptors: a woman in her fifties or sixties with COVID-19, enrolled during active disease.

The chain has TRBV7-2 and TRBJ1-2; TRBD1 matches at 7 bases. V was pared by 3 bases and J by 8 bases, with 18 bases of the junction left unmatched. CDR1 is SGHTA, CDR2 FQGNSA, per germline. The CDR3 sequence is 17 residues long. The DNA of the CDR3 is TGTGCCAGCAGCTTGACCCCGGAGAAGGGGGCGAGGAGAGGCTACACCTTC. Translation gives CASSLTPEKGARRGYTF. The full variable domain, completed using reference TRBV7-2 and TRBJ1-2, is GAGVSQSPSNKVTEKGKDVELRCDPISGHTALYWYRQSLGQGLEFLIYFQGNSAPDKSGLPSDRFSAERTGGSVSTLTIQRTQQEDSAVYLCASSLTPEKGARRGYTFGSGTRLTVV.

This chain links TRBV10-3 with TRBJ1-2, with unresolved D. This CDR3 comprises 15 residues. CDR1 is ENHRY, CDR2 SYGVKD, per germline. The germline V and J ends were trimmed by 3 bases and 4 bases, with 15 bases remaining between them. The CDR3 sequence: CAISDRPPLSYGYTF. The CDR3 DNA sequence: TGTGCCATCAGTGACAGGCCCCCATTATCCTATGGCTACACCTTC.

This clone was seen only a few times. CDR3 residues: CSSRQGASEAFF. Written as DNA, the CDR3 is TGCAGCTCCCGACAGGGGGCATCTGAAGCTTTCTTT. V usage is TRBV29-1 and J usage is TRBJ1-1; 10 bases line up with TRBD1. Losses at the gene ends were 8 bases for V and 6 bases for J; bases not matched to a gene: 6. The CDR3 spans 12 residues. CDR1 is SQVTM, CDR2 ANQGSEA, per germline.

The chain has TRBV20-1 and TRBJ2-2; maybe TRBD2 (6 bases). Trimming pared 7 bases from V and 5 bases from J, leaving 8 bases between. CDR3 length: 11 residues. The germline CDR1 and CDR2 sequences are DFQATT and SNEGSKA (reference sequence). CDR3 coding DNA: TGCAGTGGCCGGGGGACCGGGGAGCTGTTTTTT. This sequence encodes CSGRGTGELFF.

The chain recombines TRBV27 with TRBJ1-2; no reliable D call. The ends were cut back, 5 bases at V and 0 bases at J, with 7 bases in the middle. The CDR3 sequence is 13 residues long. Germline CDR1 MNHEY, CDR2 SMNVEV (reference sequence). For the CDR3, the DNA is TGTGCCAGCAGTCCCCGGTCTAACTATGGCTACACCTTC. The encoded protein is CASSPRSNYGYTF.

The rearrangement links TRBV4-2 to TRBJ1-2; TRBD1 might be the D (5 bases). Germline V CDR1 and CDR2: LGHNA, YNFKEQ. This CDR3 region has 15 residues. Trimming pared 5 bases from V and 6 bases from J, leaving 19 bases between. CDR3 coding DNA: TGTGCCAGCAGCGTTCGTGCCGGGGCTAGCGATGGCTACACCTTC. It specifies CASSVRAGASDGYTF.

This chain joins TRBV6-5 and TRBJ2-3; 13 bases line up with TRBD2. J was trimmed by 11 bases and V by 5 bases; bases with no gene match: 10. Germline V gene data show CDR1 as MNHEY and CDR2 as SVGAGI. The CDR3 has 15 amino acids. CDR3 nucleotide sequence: TGTGCCAGCAGTCTACGGACTAGCGGGGGTACGGGGCAGTATTTT. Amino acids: CASSLRTSGGTGQYF.

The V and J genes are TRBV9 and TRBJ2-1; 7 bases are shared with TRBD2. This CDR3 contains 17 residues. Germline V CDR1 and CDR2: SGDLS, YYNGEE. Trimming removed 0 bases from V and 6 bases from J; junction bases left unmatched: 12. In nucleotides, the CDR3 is TGTGCCAGCAGCGTAGCTACCTGGGGGAGGGCCGTCAATGAGCAGTTCTTC. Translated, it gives CASSVATWGRAVNEQFF.

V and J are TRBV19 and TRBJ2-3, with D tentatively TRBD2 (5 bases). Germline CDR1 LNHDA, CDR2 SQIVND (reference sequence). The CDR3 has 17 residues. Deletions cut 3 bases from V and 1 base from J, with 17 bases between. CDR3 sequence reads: CASSIMAPGAGTDTQYF. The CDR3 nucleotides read TGTGCCAGTAGTATTATGGCCCCCGGAGCGGGCACAGATACGCAGTATTTT.

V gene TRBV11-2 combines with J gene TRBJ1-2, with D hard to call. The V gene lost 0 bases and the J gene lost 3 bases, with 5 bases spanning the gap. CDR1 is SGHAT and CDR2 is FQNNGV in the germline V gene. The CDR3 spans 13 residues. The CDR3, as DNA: TGTGCCAGCAGCTTAGAAGCGGACTATGGCTACACCTTC. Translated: CASSLEADYGYTF. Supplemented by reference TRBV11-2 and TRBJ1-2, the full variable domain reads EAGVAQSPRYKIIEKRQSVAFWCNPISGHATLYWYQQILGQGPKLLIQFQNNGVVDDSQLPKDRFSAERLKGVDSTLKIQPAKLEDSAVYLCASSLEADYGYTFGSGTRLTVV.

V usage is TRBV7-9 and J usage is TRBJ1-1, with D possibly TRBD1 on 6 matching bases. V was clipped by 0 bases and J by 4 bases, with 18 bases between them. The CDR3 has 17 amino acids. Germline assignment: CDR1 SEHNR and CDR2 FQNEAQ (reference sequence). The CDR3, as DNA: TGTGCCAGCAGCTTAGCCTGGCAGGGGTCTGCAGCCACTGAAGCTTTCTTT. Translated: CASSLAWQGSAATEAFF.

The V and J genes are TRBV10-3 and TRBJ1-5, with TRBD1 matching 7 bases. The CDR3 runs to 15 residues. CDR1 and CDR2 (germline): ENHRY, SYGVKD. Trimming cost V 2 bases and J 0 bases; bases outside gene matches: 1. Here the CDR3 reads CAISEQGVSNQPQHF. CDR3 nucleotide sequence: TGTGCCATCAGTGAGCAGGGGGTTAGCAATCAGCCCCAGCATTTT.

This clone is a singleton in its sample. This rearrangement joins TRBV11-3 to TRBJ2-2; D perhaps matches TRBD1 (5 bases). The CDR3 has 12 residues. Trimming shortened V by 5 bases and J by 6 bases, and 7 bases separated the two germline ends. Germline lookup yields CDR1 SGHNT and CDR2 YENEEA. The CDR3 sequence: CASSPGSGELFF. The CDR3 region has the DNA TGTGCCAGCAGCCCAGGGTCCGGGGAGCTGTTTTTT.

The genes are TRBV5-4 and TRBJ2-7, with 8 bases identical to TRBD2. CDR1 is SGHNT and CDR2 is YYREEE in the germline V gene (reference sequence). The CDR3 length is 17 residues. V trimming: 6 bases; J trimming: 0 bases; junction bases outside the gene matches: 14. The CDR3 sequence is CASTPGPPSGRSYEQYF. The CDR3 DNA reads TGTGCCAGCACCCCGGGCCCTCCTAGCGGGCGCTCCTACGAGCAGTACTTC.

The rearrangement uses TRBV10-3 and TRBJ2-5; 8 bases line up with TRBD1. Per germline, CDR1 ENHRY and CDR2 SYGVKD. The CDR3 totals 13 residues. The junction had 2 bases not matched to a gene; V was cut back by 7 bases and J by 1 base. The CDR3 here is CAITGGPQETQYF. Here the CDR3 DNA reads TGTGCCATCACAGGGGGCCCCCAAGAGACCCAGTACTTC.

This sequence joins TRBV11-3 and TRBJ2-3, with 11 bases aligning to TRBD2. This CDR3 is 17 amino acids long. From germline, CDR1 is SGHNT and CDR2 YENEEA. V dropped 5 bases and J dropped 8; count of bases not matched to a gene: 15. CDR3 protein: CASSKEEVAGGPGTQYF. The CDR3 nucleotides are TGTGCCAGCAGCAAGGAGGAGGTAGCGGGAGGGCCGGGTACGCAGTATTTT.

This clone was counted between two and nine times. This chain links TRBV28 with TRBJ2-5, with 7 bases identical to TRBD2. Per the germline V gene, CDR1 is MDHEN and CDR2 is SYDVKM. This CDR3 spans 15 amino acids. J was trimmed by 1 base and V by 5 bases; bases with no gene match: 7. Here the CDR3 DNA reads TGTGCCAGCAGTCGACTCTCTAGCGGCCAAGAGACCCAGTACTTC. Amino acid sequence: CASSRLSSGQETQYF.

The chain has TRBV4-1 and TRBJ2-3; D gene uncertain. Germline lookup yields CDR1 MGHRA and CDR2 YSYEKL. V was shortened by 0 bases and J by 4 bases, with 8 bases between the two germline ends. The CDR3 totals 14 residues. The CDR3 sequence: CASSQERVADTQYF. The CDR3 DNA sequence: TGCGCCAGCAGCCAAGAACGGGTTGCAGATACGCAGTATTTT.

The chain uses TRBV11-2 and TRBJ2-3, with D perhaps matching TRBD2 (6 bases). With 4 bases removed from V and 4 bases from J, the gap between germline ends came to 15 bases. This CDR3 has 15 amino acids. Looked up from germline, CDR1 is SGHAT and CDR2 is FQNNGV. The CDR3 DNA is TGTGCCAGCAGCTCAGGACTGGGACTCGCAGATACGCAGTATTTT. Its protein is CASSSGLGLADTQYF.

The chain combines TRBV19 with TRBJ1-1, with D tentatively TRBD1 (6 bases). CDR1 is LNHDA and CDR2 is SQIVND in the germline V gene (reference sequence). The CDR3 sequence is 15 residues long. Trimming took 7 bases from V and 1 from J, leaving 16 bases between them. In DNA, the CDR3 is TGTGCCAGTAAAAAAGGGGGTTCGACGAACACTGAAGCTTTCTTT. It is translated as CASKKGGSTNTEAFF.

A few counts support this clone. CDR3 sequence (DNA): TGTGCCAGTATTGATCGGGGGGCCGGCTATGGCTACACCTTC. It is translated as CASIDRGAGYGYTF. The gene calls are TRBV19 and TRBJ1-2, with D perhaps TRBD1 (6 bases). Germline V CDR1 and CDR2: LNHDA, SQIVND (reference sequence). The CDR3 length is 14 residues. Trimming pared 7 bases from V and 4 bases from J, leaving 16 bases between.

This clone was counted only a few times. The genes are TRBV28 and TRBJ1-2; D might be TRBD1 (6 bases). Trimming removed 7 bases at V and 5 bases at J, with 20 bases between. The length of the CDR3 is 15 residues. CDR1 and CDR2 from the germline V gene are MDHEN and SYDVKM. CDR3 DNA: TGTGCCAGCACCATCGGGGGGGCCGTAGGGTATGGCTACACCTTC. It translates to CASTIGGAVGYGYTF.

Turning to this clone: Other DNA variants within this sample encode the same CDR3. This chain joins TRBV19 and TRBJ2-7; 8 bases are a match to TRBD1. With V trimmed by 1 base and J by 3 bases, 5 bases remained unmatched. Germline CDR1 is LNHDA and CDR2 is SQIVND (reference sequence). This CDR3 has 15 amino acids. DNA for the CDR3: TGTGCCAGTAGTATAGCAGGACAGGGTCTCTACGAGCAGTACTTC. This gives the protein CASSIAGQGLYEQYF. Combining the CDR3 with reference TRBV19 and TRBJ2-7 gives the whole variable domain DGGITQSPKYLFRKEGQNVTLSCEQNLNHDAMYWYRQDPGQGLRLIYYSQIVNDFQKGDIAEGYSVSREKKESFPLTVTSAQKNPTAFYLCASSIAGQGLYEQYFGPGTRLTVT.

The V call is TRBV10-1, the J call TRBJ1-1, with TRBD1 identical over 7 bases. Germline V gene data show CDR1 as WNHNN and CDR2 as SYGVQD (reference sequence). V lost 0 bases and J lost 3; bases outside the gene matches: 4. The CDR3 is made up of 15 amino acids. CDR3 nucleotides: TGCGCCAGCAGTGAGTCACCCAGGGGGTACACTGAAGCTTTCTTT. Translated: CASSESPRGYTEAFF.

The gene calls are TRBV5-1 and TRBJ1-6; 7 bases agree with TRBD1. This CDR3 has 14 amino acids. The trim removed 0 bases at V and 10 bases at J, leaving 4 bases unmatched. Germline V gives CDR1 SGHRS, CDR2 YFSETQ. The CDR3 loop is CASSLVQGESPLHF. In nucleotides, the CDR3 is TGCGCCAGCAGCTTGGTTCAGGGGGAATCACCCCTCCACTTT.

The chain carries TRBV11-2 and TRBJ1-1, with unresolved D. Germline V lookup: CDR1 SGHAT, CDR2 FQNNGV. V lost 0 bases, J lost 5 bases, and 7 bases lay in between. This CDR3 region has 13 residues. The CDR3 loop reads CASSLERQTEAFF. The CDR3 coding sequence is TGTGCCAGCAGCTTAGAACGTCAGACTGAAGCTTTCTTT. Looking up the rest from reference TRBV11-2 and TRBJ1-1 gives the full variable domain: EAGVAQSPRYKIIEKRQSVAFWCNPISGHATLYWYQQILGQGPKLLIQFQNNGVVDDSQLPKDRFSAERLKGVDSTLKIQPAKLEDSAVYLCASSLERQTEAFFGQGTRLTVV.

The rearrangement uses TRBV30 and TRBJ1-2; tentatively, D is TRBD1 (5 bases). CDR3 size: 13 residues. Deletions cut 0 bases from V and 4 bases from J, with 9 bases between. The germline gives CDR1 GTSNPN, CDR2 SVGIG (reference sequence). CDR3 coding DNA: TGTGCCTGGAGTGTGGGGCAGATCTATGGCTACACCTTC. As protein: CAWSVGQIYGYTF.